Each of the 29 T cell receptor beta chains below was sequenced from the same sample in a study of cytomegalovirus exposure and HLA in healthy donors. The PCR made use of 60 Vbeta and 13 Jbeta primers. Using immunoSEQ multiplex PCR, the repertoire was profiled, and TCRdb retains in-frame clones only, with some absent. In the table there are some 130,000 clones, around three quarters of which are singletons. Material: PBMCs. These receptors were obtained from a young man in good health and CMV-seronegative.

V usage is TRBV5-1 and J usage is TRBJ1-1, with 8 nucleotides matching TRBD1. Germline loops: CDR1 SGHRS, CDR2 YFSETQ. Trimming took 4 bases from V and 5 from J; bases not matched to a gene: 13. This CDR3 has 16 amino acids. This CDR3 reads CASSSTGTGRMTEAFF. CDR3 bases: TGCGCCAGCAGCAGTACCGGGACAGGCCGGATGACTGAAGCTTTCTTT.

The V gene is TRBV5-1, the J gene TRBJ2-5, with 10 positions matching TRBD2. V was clipped by 1 base and J by 5 bases; unmatched bases: 14. This CDR3 region has 18 residues. CDR1 and CDR2 from the germline V gene are SGHRS and YFSETQ. The CDR3 coding sequence is TGCGCCAGCAGCTTGATGGCTAGCGGGAGCGGGAGTGCGGAGACCCAGTACTTC. Amino acids: CASSLMASGSGSAETQYF.

The chain is built from TRBV27 and TRBJ2-3; D perhaps matches TRBD2 (5 bases). The CDR3 is 14 residues long. V lost 8 bases and J lost 2, with 14 bases in between. Germline V gives CDR1 MNHEY, CDR2 SMNVEV (reference sequence). Here the CDR3 DNA reads TGTGCCAGCCAACCGCTGGGAGACACAGATACGCAGTATTTT. It yields the protein CASQPLGDTDTQYF.

This clone has only a few counts. This sequence joins TRBV4-1 and TRBJ1-1; weak D call: TRBD1 (6 bases). Germline CDR1 and CDR2: MGHRA and YSYEKL. The CDR3 has 14 residues. V was cut by 8 bases and J by 1 base, with 14 bases left in between. The CDR3 is CASGMDRTNTEAFF. As DNA, the CDR3 is TGCGCCAGCGGGATGGACAGAACGAACACTGAAGCTTTCTTT.

The chain combines TRBV18 with TRBJ2-4; D uncertain. This CDR3 spans 17 amino acids. Looked up from germline, CDR1 is KGHSH and CDR2 is LQKENI. V was shortened by 0 bases and J by 0 bases, with 12 bases between the two germline ends. Written as DNA, the CDR3 is TGTGCCAGCTCACCACCTCAGCAAGCGTCAGCCAAAAACATTCAGTACTTC. Translated, it gives CASSPPQQASAKNIQYF.

This clone was detected a few times. This chain joins TRBV19 and TRBJ2-2; 12 bases line up with TRBD2. The CDR3 runs to 18 residues. V was clipped by 7 bases and J by 4 bases; unmatched bases: 13. Germline CDR1 and CDR2: LNHDA and SQIVND (reference sequence). The CDR3 coding sequence is TGTGCCAGTAACAGGGGAAGGACTAGCGGGAAGGGCACCGGGGAGCTGTTTTTT. Protein sequence: CASNRGRTSGKGTGELFF.

The rearrangement uses TRBV25-1 and TRBJ1-3; 7 nucleotides agree with TRBD1. With 5 bases clipped from V and 4 bases from J, the junction kept 5 bases outside the gene matches. CDR1 and CDR2 (germline): MGHDK, SYGVNS. The CDR3 length is 14 residues. CDR3 in amino acids: CASSLRGRGNTIYF. The CDR3 region has the DNA TGTGCCAGCAGTTTGAGGGGGCGAGGAAACACCATATATTTT.

A few counts support this clone. The chain is built from TRBV5-1 and TRBJ2-6, with 8 bases matching TRBD1. Trimming took 0 bases from V and 8 from J; bases not matched to a gene: 10. This CDR3 is built from 17 residues. The germline V gene has CDR1 SGHRS and CDR2 YFSETQ. The CDR3 sequence is CASSLDRTGIRSNVLTF. The CDR3 DNA reads as TGCGCCAGCAGCTTGGACAGGACAGGGATAAGGTCCAACGTCCTGACTTTC.

CDR3 protein: CASRPVGGLAGGPTGELFF. Written as DNA, the CDR3 is TGTGCCAGCAGACCAGTCGGGGGACTAGCGGGAGGGCCGACCGGGGAGCTGTTTTTT. This chain joins TRBV28 and TRBJ2-2, with 16 bases that match TRBD2. V shed 6 bases and J 5 bases; nucleotides not matched to a gene: 12. CDR3 length equals 19 residues. Germline V gives CDR1 MDHEN, CDR2 SYDVKM.

V is TRBV4-2 and J is TRBJ2-6; possible D gene TRBD2, 6 bases. The CDR3 loop spans 16 amino acids. The V gene lost 0 bases and the J gene lost 1 base, with 7 bases spanning the gap. Germline V gives CDR1 LGHNA, CDR2 YNFKEQ. The CDR3, as DNA: TGTGCCAGCAGCCAAGAGGAGGGATCTGGGGCCAACGTCCTGACTTTC. Its translation is CASSQEEGSGANVLTF.

This clone was seen a handful of times. The chain recombines TRBV29-1 with TRBJ1-2; no reliable D call. CDR3 size: 14 residues. Trimming cost V 3 bases and J 2 bases, with 13 bases left between them. The germline CDR1 and CDR2 sequences are SQVTM and ANQGSEA. The CDR3 region has the DNA TGCAGCGTTGATTTGGCCAGGTCCAACTATGGCTACACCTTC. Translating gives CSVDLARSNYGYTF.

V gene TRBV27 combines with J gene TRBJ2-1, with D maybe TRBD1 (6 bases). The CDR3 loop spans 14 amino acids. Germline V lookup: CDR1 MNHEY, CDR2 SMNVEV (reference sequence). The germline V and J ends were trimmed by 2 bases and 1 base, with 6 bases remaining between them. The CDR3 is CASSLRGSYNEQFF. The CDR3, as DNA: TGTGCCAGCAGTTTAAGGGGGTCCTACAATGAGCAGTTCTTC.

The V call is TRBV7-9, the J call TRBJ2-7; weak D call: TRBD1 (6 bases). Germline V gives CDR1 SEHNR, CDR2 FQNEAQ (reference sequence). The CDR3 runs to 14 residues. The V gene lost 6 bases and the J gene lost 4 bases, with 16 bases spanning the gap. In DNA form, the CDR3 reads TGTGCCAGCAGGGCCACAGGGTTACAGTACGAGCAGTACTTC. Protein sequence: CASRATGLQYEQYF. Full variable domain (rest looked up from reference TRBV7-9 and TRBJ2-7): DTGVSQNPRHKITKRGQNVTFRCDPISEHNRLYWYRQTLGQGPEFLTYFQNEAQLEKSRLLSDRFSAERPKGSFSTLEIQRTEQGDSAMYLCASRATGLQYEQYFGPGTRLTVT.

The chain employs TRBV27 and TRBJ2-5, with 9 bases matching TRBD2. The better agreement between TRBJ2-7 and the DNA end casts doubt on the J call. This CDR3 is built from 15 residues. Looked up from germline, CDR1 is MNHEY and CDR2 is SMNVEV (reference sequence). DNA of the CDR3: TGTGCCAGCAGTTCCCGGACTAGCGTATTCTACGAGCAGTACTTC. It codes for CASSSRTSVFYEQYF.

The chain combines TRBV7-9 with TRBJ2-5; possible D gene TRBD2, 5 bases. This CDR3 has 16 amino acids. Germline CDR1 SEHNR, CDR2 FQNEAQ (reference sequence). V lost 1 base, J lost 5 bases, and 17 bases lay in between. DNA of the CDR3: TGTGCCAGCAGCTTAGAGGTGGTGGGAGCATATGAGACCCAGTACTTC. Encoded protein: CASSLEVVGAYETQYF.

This chain connects TRBV9 to TRBJ2-5, with D maybe TRBD2 (5 bases). The CDR3 has 15 amino acids. The germline V and J ends were trimmed by 0 bases and 1 base, with 10 bases remaining between them. Germline assignment: CDR1 SGDLS and CDR2 YYNGEE. The CDR3, as DNA: TGTGCCAGCAGCGTAGCCGAGGGAAGCCAAGAGACCCAGTACTTC. This codes for CASSVAEGSQETQYF.

This clone was picked up a small number of times. V and J are TRBV30 and TRBJ2-3; the D is unclear. Trimming removed 2 bases at V and 4 bases at J, with 10 bases between. Per the germline V gene, CDR1 is GTSNPN and CDR2 is SVGIG (reference sequence). This CDR3 is built from 13 residues. CDR3 sequence reads: CAWSTFPADTQYF. As DNA, the CDR3 is TGTGCCTGGAGTACCTTCCCAGCAGATACGCAGTATTTT.

The chain couples TRBV7-9 to TRBJ2-5, with a possible D match to TRBD2 (6 bases). The DNA matches TRBJ2-7 better at its end, which makes the J call doubtful. Germline V gene sequence: CDR1 SEHNR, CDR2 FQNEAQ (reference sequence). The CDR3 covers 16 residues. The CDR3 nucleotides are TGTGCCAGCAGCTTTGTCGGGGGAGCTGGCTCCTACGAGCAGTACTTC. Residues: CASSFVGGAGSYEQYF.

The chain combines TRBV7-3 with TRBJ2-1; a weak D match, TRBD2 (5 bases). Germline CDR1 reads SGHTA; CDR2 reads FQGTGA. V was trimmed by 2 bases and J by 7 bases, leaving 15 bases between them. This CDR3 is built from 15 residues. The CDR3 sequence: CASSLQLTGINEQFF. CDR3 nucleotide sequence: TGTGCCAGCAGCTTACAACTAACCGGGATAAATGAGCAGTTCTTC.

The V call is TRBV6-5, the J call TRBJ1-4; tentative D call: TRBD1 (6 bases). CDR1 MNHEY and CDR2 SVGAGI come from the germline V gene. Trimming shortened V by 9 bases and J by 5 bases, and 13 bases separated the two germline ends. CDR3 length: 13 residues. CDR3 coding DNA: TGTGCCAGGGGGGGGGCTGGAAATGAAAAACTGTTTTTT. Its protein product is CARGGAGNEKLFF.

The chain couples TRBV29-1 to TRBJ1-4; a possible D gene is TRBD1 (6 bases). This CDR3 comprises 15 residues. CDR1 is SQVTM, CDR2 ANQGSEA, per germline. V lost 1 base, J lost 10 bases, and 19 bases lay in between. This CDR3 reads CSVEVRDNKVGKLFF. DNA of the CDR3: TGCAGCGTTGAAGTCCGGGACAACAAAGTGGGAAAACTGTTTTTT.

For the CDR3, the DNA is TGTGCCAGCAGCCTAGGAGGTTTAGCCACAGATACGCAGTATTTT. Its protein is CASSLGGLATDTQYF. The V and J genes are TRBV7-2 and TRBJ2-3, with a tentative D call TRBD2 (5 bases). The CDR3 covers 15 residues. V gave up 5 bases and J gave up 2 bases, with 14 bases separating them. CDR1 SGHTA and CDR2 FQGNSA come from the germline V gene.

The sample holds a few counts of this clone. This chain uses TRBV4-1 with TRBJ2-5; D remains ambiguous. Trimming stripped 2 bases from V and 3 bases from J, with 10 bases between. Per germline, CDR1 MGHRA and CDR2 YSYEKL. The CDR3 has 14 residues. For the CDR3, the DNA is TGCGCCAGCAGCCAATTAGTAAACGAAGAGACCCAGTACTTC. This translates into CASSQLVNEETQYF.

Concerning this clone itself: A read error may account for a junction end that differs from germline. The chain recombines TRBV11-2 with TRBJ2-3; 8 bases map to TRBD2. The CDR3 loop spans 14 amino acids. The germline CDR1 and CDR2 sequences are SGHAT and FQNNGV. In nucleotides, the CDR3 is TGTGCCAGCAGCTTAACCAATGGGGGACTAGGGTCCCTGTTT. It specifies CASSLTNGGLGSLF.

V is TRBV11-2 and J is TRBJ2-1; D is possibly TRBD1 (5 bases). Germline CDR1 is SGHAT and CDR2 is FQNNGV. V lost 4 bases and J 6 bases, leaving 16 bases between the germline ends. The length of the CDR3 is 15 residues. The CDR3 loop reads CASSSVGRALNEQFF. DNA for the CDR3: TGTGCCAGCAGCTCCGTAGGCAGGGCCCTCAATGAGCAGTTCTTC.

The chain carries TRBV5-4 and TRBJ1-5, with D possibly matching TRBD1 (5 bases). V was trimmed by 0 bases and J by 6 bases, leaving 7 bases between them. This CDR3 region has 13 residues. The germline CDR1 and CDR2 sequences are SGHNT and YYREEE (reference sequence). The CDR3 sequence: CASSLDQGQPQHF. CDR3 nucleotide sequence: TGTGCCAGCAGCTTGGATCAGGGTCAGCCCCAGCATTTT. The full variable domain, completed using reference TRBV5-4 and TRBJ1-5, is ETGVTQSPTHLIKTRGQQVTLRCSSQSGHNTVSWYQQALGQGPQFIFQYYREEENGRGNFPPRFSGLQFPNYSSELNVNALELDDSALYLCASSLDQGQPQHFGDGTRLSIL.

CDR3 sequence: CASSPPTVDEQYF. DNA of the CDR3: TGTGCCAGCTCACCACCGACAGTCGACGAGCAGTACTTC. The chain recombines TRBV18 with TRBJ2-7; D perhaps matches TRBD1 (5 bases). The CDR3 loop spans 13 amino acids. The V gene lost 0 bases and the J gene lost 5 bases, with 8 bases spanning the gap. Germline loops: CDR1 KGHSH, CDR2 LQKENI.

A few counts support this clone. The chain combines TRBV30 with TRBJ1-6; D call uncertain. The V gene's germline CDR1 is GTSNPN and CDR2 SVGIG (reference sequence). CDR3 size: 14 residues. CDR3 coding DNA: TGTGCATCGAAACAGAGCTCCTATAATTCACCCCTCCACTTT. It specifies CASKQSSYNSPLHF.

This chain connects TRBV30 to TRBJ2-5; no firm D call. Trimming removed 3 bases at V and 5 bases at J, with 19 bases between. Germline CDR1 and CDR2: GTSNPN and SVGIG (reference sequence). The CDR3 has 15 residues. As DNA, the CDR3 is TGTGCCTGGAGGTCCCGCGAGGTCCCGGTGGAGACCCAGTACTTC. Translating it yields CAWRSREVPVETQYF.